Below, 18 T cell receptor beta chains from the same sample are listed, as sequenced in a study of shared T cell receptors in the human thymus. This table comes from immunoSEQ multiplex PCR, and its TCRdb copy is limited to in-frame clones, with some not included. Found here are roughly 560,000 clones, approximately 78% of them singletons; the top ten hold about 0.014%. The data were also submitted as part of a second study, on human thymus T cells.

Input material: thymocytes. The receptors come from a boy under three years old with a congenital heart defect.

The chain has TRBV6-6 and TRBJ2-7, with a weak D call TRBD2 (6 bases). This CDR3 contains 13 residues. The V end was cut by 4 bases, the J end by 9 bases, with 16 bases between. CDR1 and CDR2 from the germline V gene are MNHNY and SVGAGI (reference sequence). CDR3 sequence reads: CASSSAIGRGQYF. CDR3 in DNA: TGTGCCAGCAGTTCCGCCATCGGGCGGGGGCAGTACTTC.

CDR3 sequence (DNA): TGTGCCAGCAGTTCGCTAGCGCACATGGATGAGCAGTTCTTC. Its protein is CASSSLAHMDEQFF. V is TRBV6-1 and J is TRBJ2-1; TRBD2 is a possible D gene (6 bases). V was pared by 5 bases and J by 8 bases, with 16 bases between. CDR1 MNHNS and CDR2 SASEGT come from the germline V gene. The CDR3 consists of 14 residues.

This chain joins TRBV5-8 and TRBJ2-7; D is perhaps TRBD2 (5 bases). Germline CDR1 SGHTS, CDR2 YDEGEE. The CDR3 extends over 13 amino acids. Trimming took 0 bases from V and 3 from J, leaving 7 bases between them. The CDR3 DNA reads TGTGCCAGCAGCTTGGGAGGGCTCTACGAGCAGTACTTC. Protein: CASSLGGLYEQYF.

V is TRBV19 and J is TRBJ2-3; 7 nucleotides align to TRBD1. Trimming took 6 bases from V and 0 from J; bases not matched to a gene: 9. Looked up from germline, CDR1 is LNHDA and CDR2 is SQIVND (reference sequence). The CDR3 extends over 16 amino acids. CDR3 nucleotides: TGTGCCAGTAGGGGGACAGAGCGACTTAGCACAGATACGCAGTATTTT. This sequence encodes CASRGTERLSTDTQYF.

The chain uses TRBV10-2 and TRBJ2-7; tentatively, D is TRBD2 (6 bases). Germline CDR1 is WSHSY and CDR2 is SAAADI. This CDR3 is built from 14 residues. Trimming took 6 bases from V and 13 from J, leaving 25 bases between them. For the CDR3, the DNA is TGCGCCAGCAGGGAATATGAGAAGGGACTGCGGATTTACTTC. Translated: CASREYEKGLRIYF.

This sequence joins TRBV12-5 and TRBJ1-1, with 7 bases matching TRBD1. The V gene end was trimmed by 8 bases and the J gene end by 4 bases; junction bases not matched to a gene: 10. Germline CDR1 is LGHNT and CDR2 is FRNRAP. This CDR3 region has 14 residues. CDR3 sequence: CASFTGDGSTEAFF. CDR3 nucleotide sequence: TGTGCTAGTTTTACAGGGGACGGGAGCACTGAAGCTTTCTTT.

V and J are TRBV10-3 and TRBJ2-7; 7 bases are shared with TRBD1. The germline V gene has CDR1 ENHRY and CDR2 SYGVKD. Unmatched junction bases numbered 9, after V lost 10 bases and J lost 0 bases. This CDR3 spans 14 amino acids. The CDR3: CATRPGQYSYEQYF. CDR3 in DNA: TGTGCCACCCGGCCGGGACAGTACTCCTACGAGCAGTACTTC.

This clone was recorded only once. CDR3 sequence (DNA): TGTGCCAGCAGTGAAGGAGGGGGATACTATGGCTACACCTTC. Protein sequence: CASSEGGGYYGYTF. The rearrangement uses TRBV2 and TRBJ1-2; weak D call: TRBD1 (6 bases). Per germline, CDR1 SNHLY and CDR2 FYNNEI. Deletions cut 1 base from V and 3 bases from J, with 9 bases between. This CDR3 spans 14 amino acids.

The chain has TRBV29-1 and TRBJ2-1; D is possibly TRBD2 (7 bases). Per germline, CDR1 SQVTM and CDR2 ANQGSEA. The V and J ends lost 4 bases and 3 bases respectively, with 22 bases between them. The CDR3 contains 17 residues. CDR3 sequence: CSVAGGIGDWGYNEQFF. The CDR3 DNA reads as TGCAGCGTTGCGGGGGGCATCGGGGACTGGGGCTACAATGAGCAGTTCTTC.

The chain has TRBV7-2 and TRBJ1-1, with D perhaps TRBD1 (5 bases). CDR1 and CDR2 from the germline V gene are SGHTA and FQGNSA. The CDR3 runs 15 residues. The V gene lost 1 base and the J gene lost 1 base, with 10 bases spanning the gap. This CDR3 reads CASSLGGTGNTEAFF. The DNA for the CDR3 is TGTGCCAGCAGCTTAGGAGGCACAGGGAACACTGAAGCTTTCTTT.

The chain uses TRBV13 and TRBJ1-2, with 7 bases matching TRBD1. Germline assignment: CDR1 PRHDT and CDR2 FYEKMQ (reference sequence). The CDR3 has 15 residues. V trimming: 5 bases; J trimming: 6 bases; junction bases outside the gene matches: 12. The CDR3 DNA sequence: TGTGCCAGCAGCCCCCCCACTCAAGACAGGGATGGCTACACCTTC. It is translated as CASSPPTQDRDGYTF. Based on the CDR3 plus reference TRBV13 and TRBJ1-2, the full variable domain is AAGVIQSPRHLIKEKRETATLKCYPIPRHDTVYWYQQGPGQDPQFLISFYEKMQSDKGSIPDRFSAQQFSDYHSELNMSSLELGDSALYFCASSPPTQDRDGYTFGSGTRLTVV.

V usage is TRBV29-1 and J usage is TRBJ2-1, with TRBD2 matching 10 bases. This CDR3 region has 19 residues. Trimming removed 7 bases from V and 1 base from J; junction bases left unmatched: 19. Germline CDR1 and CDR2: SQVTM and ANQGSEA. The CDR3 sequence: CSAHVRASGRGWSYNEQFF. DNA for the CDR3: TGCAGCGCCCACGTCAGGGCTAGCGGGAGAGGCTGGTCCTACAATGAGCAGTTCTTC.

V usage is TRBV10-1 and J usage is TRBJ2-1; D gene ambiguous. V shed 5 bases and J shed 0 bases, with 14 bases lying between them. Germline CDR1 and CDR2: WNHNN and SYGVQD (reference sequence). The CDR3 runs to 16 residues. CDR3 in amino acids: CASSLETYGSYNEQFF. The DNA of the CDR3 is TGCGCCAGCAGTCTCGAGACTTACGGCTCCTACAATGAGCAGTTCTTC.

This clone was seen a few times. The chain recombines TRBV15 with TRBJ1-4, with TRBD1 matching over 9 bases. This CDR3 region has 18 residues. Germline CDR1 is LNHNV and CDR2 is YYDKDF (reference sequence). V gave up 4 bases and J gave up 0 bases; unmatched junction bases: 9. The CDR3 DNA sequence: TGTGCCACCAGCAAAGTCCGGGACAGGGACACAACTAATGAAAAACTGTTTTTT. Amino acid sequence: CATSKVRDRDTTNEKLFF. Based on the CDR3 plus reference TRBV15 and TRBJ1-4, the full variable domain is DAMVIQNPRYQVTQFGKPVTLSCSQTLNHNVMYWYQQKSSQAPKLLFHYYDKDFNNEADTPDNFQSRRPNTSFCFLDIRSPGLGDTAMYLCATSKVRDRDTTNEKLFFGSGTQLSVL.

The chain joins TRBV4-3 to TRBJ2-1; TRBD2 might be the D (7 bases). The V and J ends lost 2 bases and 12 bases respectively, with 23 bases between them. The CDR3 is made up of 16 amino acids. The germline CDR1 and CDR2 sequences are LGHNA and YSLEER. CDR3 bases: TGCGCCAGCAGCCAATGGGGGGCGGGGGCTGGGGTGCCGCAGTTCTTC. Translated, it gives CASSQWGAGAGVPQFF.

The chain is built from TRBV7-2 and TRBJ2-3; 9 nucleotides line up with TRBD2. From germline, CDR1 is SGHTA and CDR2 FQGNSA. With V trimmed by 5 bases and J by 4 bases, 13 bases remained unmatched. CDR3 length equals 17 residues. In DNA, the CDR3 is TGTGCCAGCAGCACCTCTCCGGCGGGAGGGGAGTCAGATACGCAGTATTTT. Residues: CASSTSPAGGESDTQYF.

The J gene is TRBJ2-3, the V gene TRBV10-2; 9 nucleotides line up with TRBD1. Looked up from germline, CDR1 is WSHSY and CDR2 is SAAADI. V lost 3 bases and J lost 1; bases outside the gene matches: 8. This CDR3 contains 17 residues. In DNA, the CDR3 is TGCGCCAGCAGTGACCAAGACAGGGGGTATGGCACAGATACGCAGTATTTT. As protein: CASSDQDRGYGTDTQYF.

This rearrangement joins TRBV11-1 to TRBJ1-1; TRBD1 aligns across 7 bases. The germline gives CDR1 SGHAT, CDR2 FQDESV (reference sequence). Losses at the gene ends were 0 bases for V and 2 bases for J; bases not matched to a gene: 3. The CDR3 has 15 residues. CDR3 bases: TGTGCCAGCAGCTTAGCCGGGACAGCTAACACTGAAGCTTTCTTT. This gives the protein CASSLAGTANTEAFF.